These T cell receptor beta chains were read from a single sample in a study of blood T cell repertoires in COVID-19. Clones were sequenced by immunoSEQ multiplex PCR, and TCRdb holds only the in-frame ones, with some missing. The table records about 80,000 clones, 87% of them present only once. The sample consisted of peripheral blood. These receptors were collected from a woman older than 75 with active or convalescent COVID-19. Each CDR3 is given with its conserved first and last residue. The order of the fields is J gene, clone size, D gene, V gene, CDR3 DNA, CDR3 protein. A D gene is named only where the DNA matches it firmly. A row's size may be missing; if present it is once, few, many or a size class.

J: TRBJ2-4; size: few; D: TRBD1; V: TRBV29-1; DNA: TGCAGCGTAGCGGGGACAGGGTCCAAAAACATTCAGTACTTC; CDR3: CSVAGTGSKNIQYF
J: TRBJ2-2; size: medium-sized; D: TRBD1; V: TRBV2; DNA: TGTGCCAGCAGTAAGGGGGCCTTAGGGGAGCTGTTTTTT; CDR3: CASSKGALGELFF
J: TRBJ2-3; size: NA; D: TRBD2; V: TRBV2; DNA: TGTGCCAGCAGTCTTAGACTAGCGGGGTTTACAGATACGCAGTATTTT; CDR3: CASSLRLAGFTDTQYF
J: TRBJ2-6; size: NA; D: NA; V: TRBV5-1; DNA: TGCGCCAGCAGTTCTGGAGGGTACTCGAGCTCTGGGGCCAACGTCCTGACTTTC; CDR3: CASSSGGYSSSGANVLTF
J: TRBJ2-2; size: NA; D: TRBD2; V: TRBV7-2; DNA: TGTGCCAGCAGCAAGAGCGGGGGAGGAACCGGGGAGCTGTTTTTT; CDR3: CASSKSGGGTGELFF
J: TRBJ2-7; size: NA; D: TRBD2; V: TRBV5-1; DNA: TGCGCCAGCAGCGTAAGTAGCGGGAGGGGGCACGAGCAGTACTTC; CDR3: CASSVSSGRGHEQYF
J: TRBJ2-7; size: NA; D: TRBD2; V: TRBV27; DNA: TGTGCCAGCAGTTTCGGGGCTAGCGGAAACACTCTACCCGAGCAGTACTTC; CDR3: CASSFGASGNTLPEQYF
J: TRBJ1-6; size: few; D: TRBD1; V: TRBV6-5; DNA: TGTGCCAGCAGGGAGGCAGGGGGGCCTTCACCCCTCCACTTT; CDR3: CASREAGGPSPLHF
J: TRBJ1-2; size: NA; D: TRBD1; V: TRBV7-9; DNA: TGTGCCAGCAGCTCCCAGGGGGGCCACTATGGCTACACCTTC; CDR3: CASSSQGGHYGYTF
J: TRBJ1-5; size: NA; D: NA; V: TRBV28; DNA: TGTGCCAGCAGAACGGACAGCCTCAATCAGCCCCAGCATTTT; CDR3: CASRTDSLNQPQHF
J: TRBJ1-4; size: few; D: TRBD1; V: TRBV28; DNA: TGTGCCAGCAGTACCCCGACAGGGGAACTGTTTTTT; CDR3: CASSTPTGELFF
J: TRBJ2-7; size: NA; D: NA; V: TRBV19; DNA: TGTGCCAGTAGCAAAGATGAACGGACTGCGAGCTCCTACGAGCAGTACTTC; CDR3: CASSKDERTASSYEQYF
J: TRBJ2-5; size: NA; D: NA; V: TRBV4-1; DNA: TGCGCCAGCAGACAAGTCGGCGGGAAGACCATTGAGACCCAGTACTTC; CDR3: CASRQVGGKTIETQYF
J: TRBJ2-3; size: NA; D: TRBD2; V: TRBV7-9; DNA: TGTGCCAGCAGCCCCCAGGGAGGGGTGGGCACAGATACGCAGTATTTT; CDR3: CASSPQGGVGTDTQYF
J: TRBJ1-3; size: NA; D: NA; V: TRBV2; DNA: TGTGCCAGCAGTGAGCAGGGGAAAGGTGGAAACACCATATATTTT; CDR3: CASSEQGKGGNTIYF
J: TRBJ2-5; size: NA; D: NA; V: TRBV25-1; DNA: TGTGCCAGCAAACGGGCCGGGGAGGAAGAGACCCAGTACTTC; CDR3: CASKRAGEEETQYF
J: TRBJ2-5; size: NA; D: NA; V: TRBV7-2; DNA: TGTGCCAGCAGGCCAGGGACTCAAGAGACCCAGTACTTC; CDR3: CASRPGTQETQYF
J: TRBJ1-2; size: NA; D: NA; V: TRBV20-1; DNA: TGCAGTGCTAGTATTTATTTTGGTGTCCAGTCTGGCTATGGCTACACCTTC; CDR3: CSASIYFGVQSGYGYTF
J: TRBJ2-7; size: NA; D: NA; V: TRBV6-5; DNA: TGTGCCAGCAGGGCCAGGGCCCCTCCTTACGAGCAGTACTTC; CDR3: CASRARAPPYEQYF
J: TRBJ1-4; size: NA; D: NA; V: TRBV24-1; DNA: TGTGCCACCAGTGATTTGCGGGATAAACTGTTTTTT; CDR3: CATSDLRDKLFF
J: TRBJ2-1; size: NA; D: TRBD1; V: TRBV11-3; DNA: TGTGCCAGCAGCTTCCTGACAGGGAAAGCCCATGAGCAGTTCTTC; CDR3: CASSFLTGKAHEQFF
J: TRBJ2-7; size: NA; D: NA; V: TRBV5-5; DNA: TGTGCCAGCAGCCAAGGACAGTCGACCTACGAGCAGTACTTC; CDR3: CASSQGQSTYEQYF
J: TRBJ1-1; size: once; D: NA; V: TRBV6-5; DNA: TGTGCCAGCAGTTACGGGCAGAACACTGAAGCTTTCTTT; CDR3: CASSYGQNTEAFF
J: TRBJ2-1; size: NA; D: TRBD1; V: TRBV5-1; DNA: TGCGCCAGCAGCCTGACGGGACAGGGGGCTAAAGAGCAGTTCTTC; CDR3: CASSLTGQGAKEQFF
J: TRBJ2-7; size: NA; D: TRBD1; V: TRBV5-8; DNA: TGTGCCAGCAGCCCCACCGGGACAGGGGCCTACGAGCAGTACTTC; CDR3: CASSPTGTGAYEQYF
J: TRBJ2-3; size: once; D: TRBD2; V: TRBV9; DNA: TGTGCCAGCAGCGTAGCTACGTCGGGCGGGAGGACAGATACGCAGTATTTT; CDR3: CASSVATSGGRTDTQYF
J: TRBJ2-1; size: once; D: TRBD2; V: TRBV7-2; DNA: TGTGCCAGCAGCTTTGGACTAGCGGGAGGCAATGAGCAGTTCTTC; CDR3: CASSFGLAGGNEQFF
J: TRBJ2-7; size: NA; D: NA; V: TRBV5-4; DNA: TGTGCCAGCAGCTTTGAAGAGGTCCCTTCCTACGAGCAGTACTTC; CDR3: CASSFEEVPSYEQYF
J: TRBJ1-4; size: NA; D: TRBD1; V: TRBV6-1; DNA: TGTGCCAGCAGTGAAGAGGGGACAGCTTATAATGAAAAACTGTTTTTT; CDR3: CASSEEGTAYNEKLFF
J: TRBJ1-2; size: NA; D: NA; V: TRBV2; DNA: TGTGCCAGCACCCCCAGGACATCGACCTATGGCTACACCTTC; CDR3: CASTPRTSTYGYTF
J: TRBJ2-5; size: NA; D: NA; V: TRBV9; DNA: TGTGCCAGCAGCGTAGCCCCAAGTAGTGAGACCCAGTACTTC; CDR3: CASSVAPSSETQYF
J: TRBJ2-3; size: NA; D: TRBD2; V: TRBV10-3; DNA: TGTGCCATCAGTGAACAGCGGGGGGGCACAGATACGCAGTATTTT; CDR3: CAISEQRGGTDTQYF
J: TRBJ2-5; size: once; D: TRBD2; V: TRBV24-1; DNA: TGTGCCACCAGTGATACCGGACTAGCGGGAGTTGAGACCCAGTACTTC; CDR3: CATSDTGLAGVETQYF
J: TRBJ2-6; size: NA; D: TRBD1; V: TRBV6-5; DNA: TGTGCCAGCAGAACCCAGGGGGCTGGGGCCAACGTCCTGACTTTC; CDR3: CASRTQGAGANVLTF
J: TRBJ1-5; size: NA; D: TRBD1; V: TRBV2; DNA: TGTGCCAGCAGTCGACAGGGCTCGGCTCAGCCCCAGCATTTT; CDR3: CASSRQGSAQPQHF
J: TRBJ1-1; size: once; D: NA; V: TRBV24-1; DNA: TGTGCCACCAGTGACCGGGGGGCCGAAGCTTTCTTT; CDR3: CATSDRGAEAFF
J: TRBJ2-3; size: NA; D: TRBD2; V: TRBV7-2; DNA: TGTGCCAGCAGCCCAGACGCCTTGCGGGGGGCCGCTACGCAGTATTTT; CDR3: CASSPDALRGAATQYF